This T cell receptor (beta chain) was captured in a study of early T cells in non-severe SARS-CoV-2 infection. Study-wide context: The authors sequenced bulk RNA from unsorted whole blood, leaving chains unpaired.

Individual cDNA molecules received unique molecular identifiers. TCRdb fed the 5' RACE reads into MiXCR, producing one record per CDR3 protein. The sample records about 72,000 distinct CDR3 sequences, roughly 9.1% being singletons. This clonotype was picked up many times. Its antigen is still unknown. V was trimmed by 8 bases and J by 2 bases, leaving 11 bases between them. This CDR3 has 13 amino acids. Study-level results: Comparison of clonotypes with VDJdb favored anti-spike CD8 responses while missing private and CD4 specificities.

Sample: whole blood, taken at baseline. The chain uses TRBV12-3 or TRBV12-4 and TRBJ2-3; D gene unclear. The clonotype comes from an adult who was a healthcare worker with PCR-confirmed SARS-CoV-2 infection or an uninfected control (not recorded which). The CDR3 nucleotides are TGTGCCAGCGAGGCGAAAAACACAGATACGCAGTATTTT. Protein sequence: CASEAKNTDTQYF.